This record looks at one TCR beta chain sequence and its context. What it binds is unknown. This entry is derived from a study of vaccination and CD4 T cells after COVID-19. Background on the study: With under ten mild cases and one severe, convalescent patients were SARS-CoV-2 positive by nasal swab PCR.

Researchers used the Oncomine TCR Beta short-read assay to sequence DNA from cultured CD4+ T cells. TCRdb used MiXCR to reprocess the PCR reads, holding one entry per CDR3 protein. The table records around 12,000 distinct CDR3 sequences, roughly three quarters of them present only once. Treatment indicated: approximately 10-day PBMC culture with coronavirus spike peptide pools or control peptides (ViraFEST assay). With 3 bases removed from V and 0 bases from J, the gap between germline ends came to 15 bases. The CDR3 loop spans 16 amino acids. Germline CDR1 and CDR2: DFQATT and SNEGSKA (reference sequence).

The TCR originated in a human donor who had recovered from COVID-19. V and J are TRBV20-1 and TRBJ1-3; weak D call: TRBD1 (5 bases). The material sequenced was CD4+ T cells from blood, cultured in vitro. The CDR3 spells CSARGEEIYSGNTIYF. The CDR3 bases are TGCAGTGCTAGGGGGGAGGAGATCTACTCTGGAAACACCATATATTTT.